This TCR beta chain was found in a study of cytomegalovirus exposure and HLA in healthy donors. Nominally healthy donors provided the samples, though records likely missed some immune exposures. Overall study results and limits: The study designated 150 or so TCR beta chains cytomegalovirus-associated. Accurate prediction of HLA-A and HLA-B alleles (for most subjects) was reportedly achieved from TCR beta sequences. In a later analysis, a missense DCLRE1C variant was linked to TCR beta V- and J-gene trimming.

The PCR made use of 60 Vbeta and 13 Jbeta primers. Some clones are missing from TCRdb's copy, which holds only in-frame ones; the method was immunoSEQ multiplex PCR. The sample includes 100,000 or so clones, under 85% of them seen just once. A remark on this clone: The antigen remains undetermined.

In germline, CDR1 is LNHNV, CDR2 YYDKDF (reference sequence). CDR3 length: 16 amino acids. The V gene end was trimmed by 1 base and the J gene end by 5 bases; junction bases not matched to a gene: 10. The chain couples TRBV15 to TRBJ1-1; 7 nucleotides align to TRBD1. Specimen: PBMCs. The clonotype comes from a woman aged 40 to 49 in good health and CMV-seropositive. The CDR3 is CATSRGPRGLGTEAFF. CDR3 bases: TGTGCCACCAGCAGAGGGCCAAGGGGGCTGGGGACTGAAGCTTTCTTT.